These 18 T cell receptor beta chains share one sample of origin, sequenced in a study of STAT5B mutations in CD4+ large granular lymphocyte leukemia. The table came from immunoSEQ multiplex PCR; TCRdb's copy has only in-frame clones and leaves some out. The sample includes around 50,000 clones, more than 65% of them seen just once. Material: CD4+ T cells from blood buffy coats. These receptors all stem from a human donor in good health.

This clone was recorded once. V and J are TRBV6-4 and TRBJ1-2; 8 nucleotides line up with TRBD1. CDR1 is MRHNA, CDR2 SNTAGT, per germline. V dropped 3 bases and J dropped 4; count of bases not matched to a gene: 7. CDR3 length: 15 residues. CDR3: CASSERQGISYGYTF. Here the CDR3 DNA reads TGTGCCAGCAGTGAAAGACAGGGGATTAGCTATGGCTACACCTTC.

The rearrangement uses TRBV10-3 and TRBJ2-5; weak D call: TRBD2 (6 bases). V lost 8 bases and J 2 bases, leaving 12 bases between the germline ends. Germline assignment: CDR1 ENHRY and CDR2 SYGVKD. This CDR3 is 13 amino acids long. CDR3 DNA sequence: TGTGCCATCTCCCGGGACTTACAAGAGACCCAGTACTTC. Its protein is CAISRDLQETQYF.

CDR3: CASSLFSRVDGNTIYF. The CDR3, as DNA: TGCGCCAGCAGTCTTTTCTCCAGGGTAGATGGAAACACCATATATTTT. The chain couples TRBV5-1 to TRBJ1-3; tentatively, D is TRBD1 (5 bases). The CDR3 runs to 16 residues. CDR1 SGHRS and CDR2 YFSETQ come from the germline V gene. V lost 5 bases, J lost 3 bases, and 18 bases lay in between.

The V gene is TRBV5-1, the J gene TRBJ1-4; the D gene is possibly TRBD1 (5 bases). Trimming cost V 0 bases and J 8 bases, with 14 bases left between them. Germline CDR1 reads SGHRS; CDR2 reads YFSETQ. This CDR3 region has 15 residues. CDR3 DNA sequence: TGCGCCAGCAGCTTGGATCAGGGAGCGAGGGAAAAACTGTTTTTT. Protein product: CASSLDQGAREKLFF.

The chain combines TRBV5-1 with TRBJ2-1, with D possibly matching TRBD1 (6 bases). The CDR3 totals 15 residues. Trimming stripped 2 bases from V and 3 bases from J, with 12 bases between. CDR1 and CDR2 from the germline V gene are SGHRS and YFSETQ. The CDR3 sequence: CASSFLGANYNEQFF. The CDR3 DNA follows: TGCGCCAGCAGCTTCCTGGGGGCTAACTACAATGAGCAGTTCTTC.

The J gene is TRBJ1-4, the V gene TRBV7-2, with 9 bases aligning to TRBD1. In germline, CDR1 is SGHTA, CDR2 FQGNSA. V was pared by 4 bases and J by 7 bases, with 10 bases of the junction left unmatched. The CDR3 contains 16 residues. The CDR3: CASSYRGRQGGEKLFF. DNA for the CDR3: TGTGCCAGCAGCTACAGAGGCCGACAGGGGGGTGAAAAACTGTTTTTT.

This clone was counted once. This chain links TRBV19 with TRBJ2-2; the match to TRBD1 covers 9 bases. V shed 6 bases and J 3 bases; nucleotides not matched to a gene: 8. The germline V gene has CDR1 LNHDA and CDR2 SQIVND (reference sequence). CDR3 size: 16 residues. The CDR3 loop is CASRLKQGADTGELFF. In DNA form, the CDR3 reads TGTGCCAGTAGGCTGAAACAGGGGGCGGACACCGGGGAGCTGTTTTTT.

The chain uses TRBV18 and TRBJ2-2, with D tentatively TRBD2 (6 bases). Germline V gene lookup returns CDR1 KGHSH and CDR2 LQKENI. CDR3 length: 15 amino acids. V lost 2 bases and J 3 bases, leaving 10 bases between the germline ends. This CDR3 reads CASSPIAEYTGELFF. The CDR3 coding sequence is TGTGCCAGCTCACCAATAGCGGAGTACACCGGGGAGCTGTTTTTT.

V and J are TRBV6-4 and TRBJ2-1, with 7 bases lining up with TRBD2. Germline assignment: CDR1 MRHNA and CDR2 SNTAGT. The V and J ends lost 9 bases and 2 bases, in that order; junction bases with no gene match: 4. The CDR3 spans 13 residues. The CDR3 bases are TGTGCCAGAGTAGCGGGCGCCTACAATGAGCAGTTCTTC. As protein: CARVAGAYNEQFF.

The rearrangement joins TRBV19 to TRBJ1-2; D is unresolved. Trimming stripped 1 base from V and 3 bases from J, with 6 bases between. CDR3 length equals 13 residues. Germline V gene sequence: CDR1 LNHDA, CDR2 SQIVND (reference sequence). The CDR3 bases are TGTGCCAGTAGTATAGGGACCGACTATGGCTACACCTTC. Its protein product is CASSIGTDYGYTF.

The V call is TRBV6-5, the J call TRBJ2-7, with 9 bases aligning to TRBD1. Looked up from germline, CDR1 is MNHEY and CDR2 is SVGAGI. This CDR3 is built from 15 residues. The V segment lost 0 bases and the J segment 5 bases; nucleotides outside the gene matches: 5. This CDR3 is CASSYSFGTGNEQYF. In DNA form, the CDR3 reads TGTGCCAGCAGTTACTCCTTCGGGACAGGGAACGAGCAGTACTTC.

The rearrangement joins TRBV4-1 to TRBJ2-5; D unresolved. CDR3 length equals 13 residues. Germline assignment: CDR1 MGHRA and CDR2 YSYEKL. V lost 4 bases, J lost 5 bases, and 11 bases lay in between. CDR3 DNA sequence: TGCGCCAGCAGCCTACTCCCCCTGGAGACCCAGTACTTC. Its translation: CASSLLPLETQYF.

This clone showed up just a few times. V is TRBV2 and J is TRBJ1-1; D is ambiguous. Trimming pared 7 bases from V and 5 bases from J, leaving 11 bases between. Germline V gives CDR1 SNHLY, CDR2 FYNNEI. This CDR3 has 12 residues. The CDR3 loop reads CASTRERTEAFF. CDR3 in DNA: TGTGCCAGCACCCGGGAGAGGACTGAAGCTTTCTTT.

The rearrangement joins TRBV2 to TRBJ2-2, with 8 bases matching TRBD2. V lost 7 bases, J lost 4 bases, and 2 bases stayed unmatched. This CDR3 comprises 13 residues. From germline, CDR1 is SNHLY and CDR2 FYNNEI. The CDR3 nucleotides are TGTGCCAGCACCGGGACTAGCACCGGGGAGCTGTTTTTT. It yields the protein CASTGTSTGELFF.

J is TRBJ2-5 and V is TRBV10-3, with D uncertain. V was clipped by 3 bases and J by 4 bases, with 15 bases between them. In germline, CDR1 is ENHRY, CDR2 SYGVKD. The CDR3 extends over 15 amino acids. This chain's CDR3 is CAISDFPHKGETQYF. The CDR3 bases are TGTGCCATCAGTGATTTCCCTCACAAGGGAGAGACCCAGTACTTC.

This chain connects TRBV7-3 to TRBJ1-2; D is ambiguous. Trimming cost V 1 base and J 8 bases, with 11 bases left between them. Germline CDR1 is SGHTA and CDR2 is FQGTGA. The length of the CDR3 is 13 residues. Here the CDR3 reads CASSLSRTGGYTF. The CDR3 DNA is TGTGCCAGCAGCTTAAGCCGAACGGGGGGCTACACCTTC.

V and J are TRBV6-5 and TRBJ2-5; D perhaps matches TRBD1 (6 bases). The better agreement between TRBJ2-7 and the DNA end casts doubt on the J call. This CDR3 is 14 amino acids long. Germline loops: CDR1 MNHEY, CDR2 SVGAGI. The CDR3 protein is CAFPRQVDLYEQYF. The DNA of the CDR3 is TGTGCTTTCCCACGACAGGTGGACCTCTACGAGCAGTACTTC.

The chain couples TRBV7-6 to TRBJ2-1; D tentatively fits TRBD1 or TRBD2 (6 bases each). Germline loops: CDR1 SGHVS, CDR2 FNYEAQ. V was trimmed by 1 base and J by 7 bases, leaving 14 bases between them. The CDR3 is made up of 15 amino acids. The CDR3: CASSLVPGAFNEQFF. In DNA, the CDR3 is TGTGCCAGCAGCTTAGTGCCGGGGGCCTTTAATGAGCAGTTCTTC.